Sequencing of this T cell receptor beta chain was carried out in a study of blood T cells in healthy people across ages. From germline, CDR1 is SGHDT and CDR2 YYEEEE. The CDR3 contains 14 residues. Trimming took off 0 bases at V and 3 bases at J, with 10 bases between the two ends. Findings and limits, study-wide: Researchers deemed the diversity estimates from one million T cells underestimates. Nothing was known about donor CMV status, and this possibly confounded expanded clonotype changes.

The donors, healthy Caucasians from Russia, were aged roughly 6 to 100. This clonotype occurred a few times. Its antigen is not known. The use of a sample-barcoded 5' primer and a J-beta primer mix characterized a second PCR of 7 to 11 cycles. Sequencing of every sample gave 2.5 million or more CDR3-containing paired-end reads. MiXCR, run by TCRdb on the 5' RACE reads, gives a single entry per CDR3 protein. The data hold about 680,000 distinct CDR3 sequences, with over 45% observed a single time. V and J are TRBV5-6 and TRBJ2-7, with a possible D match to TRBD1 (5 bases). Sequenced sample: blood. The receptor comes from a woman aged 55-69 years in good health. The CDR3 spells CASSLDGQLYEQYF. As DNA, the CDR3 is TGTGCCAGCAGCTTGGACGGACAACTCTACGAGCAGTACTTC.